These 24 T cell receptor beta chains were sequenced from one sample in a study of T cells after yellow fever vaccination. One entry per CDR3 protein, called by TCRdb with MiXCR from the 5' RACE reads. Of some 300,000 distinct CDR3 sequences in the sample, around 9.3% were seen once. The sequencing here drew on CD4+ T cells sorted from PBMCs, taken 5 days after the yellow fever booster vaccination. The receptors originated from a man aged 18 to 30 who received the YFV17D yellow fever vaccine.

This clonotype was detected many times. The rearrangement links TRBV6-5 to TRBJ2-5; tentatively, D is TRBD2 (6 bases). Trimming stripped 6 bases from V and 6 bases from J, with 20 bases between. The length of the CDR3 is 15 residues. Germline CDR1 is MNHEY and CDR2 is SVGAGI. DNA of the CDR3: TGTGCCAGCAGCCAAGGCTGGGCGGGGAGACAGACCCAGTACTTC. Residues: CASSQGWAGRQTQYF.

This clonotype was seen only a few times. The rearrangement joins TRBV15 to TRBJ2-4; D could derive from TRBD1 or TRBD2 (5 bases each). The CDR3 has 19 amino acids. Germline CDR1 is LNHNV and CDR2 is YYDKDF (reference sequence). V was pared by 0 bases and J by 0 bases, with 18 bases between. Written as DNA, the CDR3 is TGTGCCACCAGCAGAGATGCTATCGGGACGCCGATAGCCAAAAACATTCAGTACTTC. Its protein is CATSRDAIGTPIAKNIQYF.

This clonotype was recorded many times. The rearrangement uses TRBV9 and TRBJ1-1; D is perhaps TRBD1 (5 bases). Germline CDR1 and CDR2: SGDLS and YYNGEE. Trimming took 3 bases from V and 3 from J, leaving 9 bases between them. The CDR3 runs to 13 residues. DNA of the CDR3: TGTGCCAGCAGCGGCAGGGCGGACACTGAAGCTTTCTTT. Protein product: CASSGRADTEAFF.

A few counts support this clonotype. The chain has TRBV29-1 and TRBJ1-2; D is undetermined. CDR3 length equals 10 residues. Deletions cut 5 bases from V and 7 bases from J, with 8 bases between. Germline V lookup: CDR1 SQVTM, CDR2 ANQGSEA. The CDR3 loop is CSVSQSGYTF. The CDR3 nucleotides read TGCAGCGTTTCCCAGAGTGGCTACACCTTC. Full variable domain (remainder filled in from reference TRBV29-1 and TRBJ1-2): SAVISQKPSRDICQRGTSLTIQCQVDSQVTMMFWYRQQPGQSLTLIATANQGSEATYESGFVIDKFPISRPNLTFSTLTVSNMSPEDSSIYLCSVSQSGYTFGSGTRLTVV.

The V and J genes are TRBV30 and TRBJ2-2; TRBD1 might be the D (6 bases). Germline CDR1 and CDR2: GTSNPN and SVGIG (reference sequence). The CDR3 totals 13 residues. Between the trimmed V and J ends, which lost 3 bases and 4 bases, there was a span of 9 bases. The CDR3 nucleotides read TGTGCCTGGAGCGGACAGAGCACCGGGGAGCTGTTTTTT. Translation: CAWSGQSTGELFF. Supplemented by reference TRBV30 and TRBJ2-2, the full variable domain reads SQTIHQWPATLVQPVGSPLSLECTVEGTSNPNLYWYRQAAGRGLQLLFYSVGIGQISSEVPQNLSASRPQDRQFILSSKKLLLSDSGFYLCAWSGQSTGELFFGEGSRLTVL.

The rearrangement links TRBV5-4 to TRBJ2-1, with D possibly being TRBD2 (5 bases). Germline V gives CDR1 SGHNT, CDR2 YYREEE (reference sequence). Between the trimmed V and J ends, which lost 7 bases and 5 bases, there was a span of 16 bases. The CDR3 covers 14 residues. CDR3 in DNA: TGTGCCAGCCGCGGGCCTTCGCAGAACAATGAGCAGTTCTTC. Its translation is CASRGPSQNNEQFF.

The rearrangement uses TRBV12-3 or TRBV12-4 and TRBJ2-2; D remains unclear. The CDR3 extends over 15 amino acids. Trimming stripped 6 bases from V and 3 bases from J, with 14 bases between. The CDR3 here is CASSLDQRYTGELFF. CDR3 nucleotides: TGTGCCAGCAGCCTCGACCAGCGCTACACCGGGGAGCTGTTTTTT.

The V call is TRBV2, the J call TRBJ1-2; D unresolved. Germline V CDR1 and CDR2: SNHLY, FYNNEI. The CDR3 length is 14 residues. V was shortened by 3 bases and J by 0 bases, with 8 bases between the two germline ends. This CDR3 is CASSEGRANYGYTF. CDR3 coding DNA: TGTGCCAGCAGTGAGGGCAGAGCTAACTATGGCTACACCTTC.

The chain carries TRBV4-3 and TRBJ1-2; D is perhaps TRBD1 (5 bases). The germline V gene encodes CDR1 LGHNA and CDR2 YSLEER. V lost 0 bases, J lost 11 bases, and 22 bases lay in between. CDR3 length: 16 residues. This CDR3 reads CASSQDGAGAPIRYTF. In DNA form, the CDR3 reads TGCGCCAGCAGCCAAGACGGCGCTGGGGCCCCTATTCGGTACACCTTC.

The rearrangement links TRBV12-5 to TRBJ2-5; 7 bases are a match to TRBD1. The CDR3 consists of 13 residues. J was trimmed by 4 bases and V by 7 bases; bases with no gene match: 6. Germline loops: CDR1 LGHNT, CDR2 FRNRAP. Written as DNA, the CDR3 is TGTGCTAGTGCCCTTGACAGGGCAGAGACCCAGTACTTC. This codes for CASALDRAETQYF.

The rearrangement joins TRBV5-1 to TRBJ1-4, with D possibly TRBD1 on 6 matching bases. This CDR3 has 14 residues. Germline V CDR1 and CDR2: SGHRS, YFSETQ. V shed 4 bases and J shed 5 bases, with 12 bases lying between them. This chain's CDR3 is CASSQTGRNEKLFF. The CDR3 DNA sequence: TGCGCCAGCAGCCAAACAGGGAGGAATGAAAAACTGTTTTTT.

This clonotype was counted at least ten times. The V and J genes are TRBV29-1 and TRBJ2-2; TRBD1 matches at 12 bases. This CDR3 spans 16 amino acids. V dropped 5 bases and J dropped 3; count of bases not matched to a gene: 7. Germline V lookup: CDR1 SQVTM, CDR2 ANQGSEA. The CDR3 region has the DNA TGCAGCGTTCCCGGGACAGGGGGCTTTCACACCGGGGAGCTGTTTTTT. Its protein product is CSVPGTGGFHTGELFF.

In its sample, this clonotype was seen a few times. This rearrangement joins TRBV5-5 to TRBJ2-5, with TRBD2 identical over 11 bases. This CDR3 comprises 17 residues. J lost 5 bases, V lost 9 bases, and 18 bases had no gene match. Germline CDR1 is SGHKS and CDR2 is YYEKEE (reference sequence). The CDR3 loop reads CATSPSGGTSVRETQYF. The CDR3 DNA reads TGTGCCACCTCTCCTAGCGGGGGGACTTCCGTTCGCGAGACCCAGTACTTC.

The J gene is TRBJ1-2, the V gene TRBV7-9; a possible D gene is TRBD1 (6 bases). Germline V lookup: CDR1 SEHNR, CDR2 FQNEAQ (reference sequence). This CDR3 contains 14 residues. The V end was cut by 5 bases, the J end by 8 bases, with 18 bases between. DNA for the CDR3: TGTGCCAGCAGCACGAACGGACAGCCCTGGGGCTACACCTTC. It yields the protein CASSTNGQPWGYTF.

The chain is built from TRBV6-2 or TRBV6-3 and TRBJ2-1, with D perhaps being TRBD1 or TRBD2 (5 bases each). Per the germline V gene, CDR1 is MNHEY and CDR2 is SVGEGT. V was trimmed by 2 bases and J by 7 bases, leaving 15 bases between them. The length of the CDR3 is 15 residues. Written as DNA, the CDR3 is TGTGCCAGCAGTTACGCTGGGGGATGGTGGAATGAGCAGTTCTTC. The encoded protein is CASSYAGGWWNEQFF.

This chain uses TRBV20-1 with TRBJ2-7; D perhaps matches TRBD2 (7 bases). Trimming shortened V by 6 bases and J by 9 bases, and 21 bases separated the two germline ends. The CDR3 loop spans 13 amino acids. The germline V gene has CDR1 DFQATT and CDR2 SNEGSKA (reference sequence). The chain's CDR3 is CSAPRVGGRRQYV. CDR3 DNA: TGCAGTGCACCCCGGGTCGGGGGGCGGCGGCAGTACGTC.

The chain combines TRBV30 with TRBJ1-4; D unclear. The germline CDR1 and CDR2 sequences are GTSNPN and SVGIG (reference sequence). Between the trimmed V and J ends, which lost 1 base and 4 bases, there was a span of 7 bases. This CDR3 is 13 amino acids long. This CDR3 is CAWSGSFNEKLFF. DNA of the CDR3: TGTGCCTGGAGTGGATCGTTTAATGAAAAACTGTTTTTT.

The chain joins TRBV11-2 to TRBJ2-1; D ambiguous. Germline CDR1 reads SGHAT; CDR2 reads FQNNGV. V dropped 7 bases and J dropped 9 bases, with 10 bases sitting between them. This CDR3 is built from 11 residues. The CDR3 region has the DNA TGTGCCAGCACCCGATGGGGTGAGCAGTTCTTC. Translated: CASTRWGEQFF.

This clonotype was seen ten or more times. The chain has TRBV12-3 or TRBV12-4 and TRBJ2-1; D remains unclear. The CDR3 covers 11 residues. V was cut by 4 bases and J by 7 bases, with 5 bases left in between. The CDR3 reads CASSSFNEQFF. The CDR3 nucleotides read TGTGCCAGCAGTTCCTTTAATGAGCAGTTCTTC.

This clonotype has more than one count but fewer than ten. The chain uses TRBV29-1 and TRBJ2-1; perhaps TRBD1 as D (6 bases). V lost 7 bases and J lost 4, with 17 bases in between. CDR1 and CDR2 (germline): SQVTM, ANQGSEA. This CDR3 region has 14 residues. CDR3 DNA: TGCAGCGGCATTGTTGGGGGCCCTTACAATGAGCAGTTCTTC. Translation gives CSGIVGGPYNEQFF.

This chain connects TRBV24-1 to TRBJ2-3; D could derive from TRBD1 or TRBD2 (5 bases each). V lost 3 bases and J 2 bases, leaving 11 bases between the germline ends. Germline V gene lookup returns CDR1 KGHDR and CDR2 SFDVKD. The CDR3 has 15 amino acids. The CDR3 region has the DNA TGTGCCACCAGTGATACCGGGGCCTCCACAGATACGCAGTATTTT. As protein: CATSDTGASTDTQYF.

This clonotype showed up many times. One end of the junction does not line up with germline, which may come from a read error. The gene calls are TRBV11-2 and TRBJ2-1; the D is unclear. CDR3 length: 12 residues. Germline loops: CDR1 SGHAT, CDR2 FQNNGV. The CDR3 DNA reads TGTGCCAGCAGCGGCCGGGTCCTGCAGACAATCTTC. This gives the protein CASSGRVLQTIF.

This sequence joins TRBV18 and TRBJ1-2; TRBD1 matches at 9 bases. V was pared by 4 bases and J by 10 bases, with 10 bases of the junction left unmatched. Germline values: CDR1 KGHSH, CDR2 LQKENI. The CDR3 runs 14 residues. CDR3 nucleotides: TGTGCCAGCTCACGACAGGGGGAGAGTAGTAACTACACCTTC. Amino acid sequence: CASSRQGESSNYTF. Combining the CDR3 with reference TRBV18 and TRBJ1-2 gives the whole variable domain NAGVMQNPRHLVRRRGQEARLRCSPMKGHSHVYWYRQLPEEGLKFMVYLQKENIIDESGMPKERFSAEFPKEGPSILRIQQVVRGDSAAYFCASSRQGESSNYTFGSGTRLTVV.

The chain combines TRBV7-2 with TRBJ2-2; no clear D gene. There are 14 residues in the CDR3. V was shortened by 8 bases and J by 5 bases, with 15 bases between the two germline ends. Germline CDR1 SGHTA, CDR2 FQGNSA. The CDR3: CASGFYGSTGELFF. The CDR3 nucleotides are TGTGCCAGCGGTTTCTACGGGTCTACCGGGGAGCTGTTTTTT.